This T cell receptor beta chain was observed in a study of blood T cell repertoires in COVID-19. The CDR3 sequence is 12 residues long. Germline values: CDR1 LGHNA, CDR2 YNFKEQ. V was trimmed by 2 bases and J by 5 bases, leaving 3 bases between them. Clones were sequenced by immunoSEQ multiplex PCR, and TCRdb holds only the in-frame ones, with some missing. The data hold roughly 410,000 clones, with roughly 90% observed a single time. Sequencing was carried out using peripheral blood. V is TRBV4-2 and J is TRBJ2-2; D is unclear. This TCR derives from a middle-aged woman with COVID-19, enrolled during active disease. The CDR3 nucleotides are TGTGCCAGCAGCCAATCGACCGGGGAGCTGTTTTTT. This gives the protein CASSQSTGELFF.